Listed below are T cell receptor beta chains from one sample, sequenced in a study of blood T cells in healthy people across ages. Using its own MiXCR run on the 5' RACE reads, TCRdb lists one record per CDR3 protein. The data contain roughly 1.5 million distinct CDR3 sequences, about 42% of them singletons. Sequenced: blood. Every receptor here comes from a woman aged 18-30 years in good health. Each CDR3 is given with its conserved first and last residue. The size entry is marked missing in some rows and otherwise reads once, few, many or a size class.

NA,TRBV6-5,CASSPPEGRGGELFF
many,TRBV9,CASSRSGRALDTQYF
NA,TRBV5-6,CASTGDSYNEQFF
NA,TRBV11-2,CASGLGDKQFF
NA,TRBV7-9,CASISPWGGENNSPLHF
NA,TRBV18,CASSPTRLAVGADTQYF
once,TRBV7-9,CASSLTGTSGSRDTGELFF
NA,TRBV20-1,CSARGEGYEQYF
NA,TRBV7-2,CASSLLPPPAATEAFF
NA,TRBV28,CASRQTGGEETQYF
many,TRBV7-3,CASSSRGSSTDTQYF
few,TRBV20-1,CSARDRGLIQYF
few,TRBV5-1,CASRYPATDTQYF
few,TRBV18,CASSPTTSSGANVLTF
NA,TRBV6-5,CASSYSGRGVTEAFF
NA,TRBV12-5,CARGLYPGQRDGYTF
NA,TRBV10-3,CASGRYGSYNEQYF
NA,TRBV20-1,CSAESPGGLYNEQYF
NA,TRBV30,CASPLAGSRYEQFF
many,TRBV12-3/TRBV12-4,CASSPRTGTSTDTQYF
once,TRBV9,CASSPMWGDYEQYF
few,TRBV12-3/TRBV12-4,CASSPGHRSAEGQYF
NA,TRBV25-1,CASSGIDRVYGYTF
few,TRBV10-3,CAISDGTGGVSDTQYF
few,TRBV4-1,CASRPSGTSQEQFF
NA,TRBV29-1,CSVPLQGSPNYGYTF
NA,TRBV7-2,CASSLGDTEQFF
few,TRBV10-3,CAISDGAGGKDEQYF
NA,TRBV12-3/TRBV12-4,CASSSPRGALTTDTQYF
few,TRBV10-3,CAISDGNPMNTEAFF
NA,TRBV7-9,CASRPGTNADTQYF
few,TRBV27,CASSLDYGENTEAFF
NA,TRBV6-1,CASSATGRETQYF
NA,TRBV6-2/TRBV6-3,CASGTPGLAGEQYF
few,TRBV6-1,CASSKRQAPYEQYF
few,TRBV19,CASSARGQEQFF
NA,TRBV28,CAITSLNTPYEQYF
few,TRBV12-3/TRBV12-4,CAAGWGNTEAFF
NA,TRBV6-1,CASTVNRGLTEQYF
NA,TRBV20-1,CSASRADQPQHF
NA,TRBV7-2,CASSSGTLTNYGYTF
few,TRBV12-3/TRBV12-4,CASSYGDSGELFF